This T cell receptor (beta chain) came from a study of T-cell reconstitution after alpha-beta-depleted transplantation in children. As it was prepared, the TCRbeta library received unique molecular identifiers. TCRdb reanalysed the PCR reads using MiXCR and keeps one entry per CDR3 protein. The table records 670,000 or so distinct CDR3 sequences, approximately 14% of them present only once. V was shortened by 5 bases and J by 11 bases, with 12 bases between the two germline ends. Germline V gene sequence: CDR1 SQVTM, CDR2 ANQGSEA. CDR3 length: 10 amino acids. In this sample, this clonotype turned up many times. As yet, its antigen is unknown. Findings of the study overall: Counts and diversity of T cells one year after transplant came mostly from newly produced T cells.

This sequence joins TRBV29-1 and TRBJ1-1, with unresolved D. This receptor was identified in a girl aged 2 to 10 with congenital amegakaryocytic thrombocytopenia, due to receive a stem cell transplant. This sample comprised PBMCs, obtained before TCRalphabeta/CD19-depleted stem cell transplant. For the CDR3, the DNA is TGCAGCGTTCGGCAGGAGCACGCTTTCTTT. Translated: CSVRQEHAFF.